Listed here is a single TCR beta chain. CDR3 length equals 13 residues. Trimming cost V 5 bases and J 3 bases, with 10 bases left between them. Germline V CDR1 and CDR2: LNHDA, SQIVND (reference sequence). This sample stems from a study of blood T cell repertoires in COVID-19. Study context: COVID-19 samples collected from the United States, Italy and Spain covered acute and convalescent phases. PBMCs, B-cell-depleted T cells, or T cells were the source of the cDNA or gDNA that made up the material.

Assignment of participants to cohorts was predicated upon participant-reported clinical history. Generated by immunoSEQ multiplex PCR, the TCRdb table keeps only in-frame clones and is missing some. Of 150,000 to 200,000 clones listed, 65% to 90% are singletons. This TCR derives from a middle-aged man who had recovered from COVID-19. The genes are TRBV19 and TRBJ1-2; D remains ambiguous. Source material: PBMCs or T cells enriched from blood (not recorded which). CDR3 bases: TGTGCCAGTAGTGAGAACGGTTACTATGGCTACACCTTC. Its protein is CASSENGYYGYTF.